Presented here are 3 T cell receptor beta chains from one specimen sequenced in a study of blood T cell repertoires in COVID-19 (dated by TCRdb to the early 2020s). Receptor libraries were prepared by the immunoSEQ multiplex PCR assay. In TCRdb, the immuneACCESS table is reduced to in-frame sequences with V and J assigned. These tables do not hold every clone; where another copy was compared, an unresolved V gene accounts for under half, and the others remain unexplained. This sample has roughly 200,000 clones in its table, and approximately 90% of those were observed once. 0.5% to 0.65% of the sample lies in the top ten. The sequenced sample was peripheral blood. These TCRs come from a man aged 50-59 years with acute or convalescent COVID-19.

V is TRBV19 and J is TRBJ2-7; D gene ambiguous. The CDR3 is 13 residues long. In germline, CDR1 is LNHDA, CDR2 SQIVND (reference sequence). V dropped 1 base and J dropped 3 bases, with 7 bases sitting between them. CDR3 DNA: TGTGCCAGTAGTATAGGCGCTAGCTACGAGCAGTACTTC. Amino acid sequence: CASSIGASYEQYF.

The rearrangement links TRBV7-9 to TRBJ2-7, with TRBD1 matching 8 bases. The ends lost 5 bases at V and 6 bases at J; junction bases unmatched: 12. CDR1 SEHNR and CDR2 FQNEAQ come from the germline V gene (reference sequence). This CDR3 region has 15 residues. In DNA form, the CDR3 reads TGTGCCAGCAGCCCAGGGGCGACAGGGGTGGGCGAGCAGTACTTC. It codes for CASSPGATGVGEQYF.

V usage is TRBV28 and J usage is TRBJ2-2, with a possible D match to TRBD1 (5 bases). Germline V lookup: CDR1 MDHEN, CDR2 SYDVKM. The CDR3 loop spans 14 amino acids. Trimming removed 6 bases at V and 7 bases at J, with 15 bases between. This CDR3 reads CASSPLGPSGELFF. Written as DNA, the CDR3 is TGTGCCAGCAGCCCCTTGGGGCCGAGCGGGGAGCTGTTTTTT.